Each of the 15 T cell receptor beta chains below was sequenced from the same sample in a study of identical twins. TCRdb re-derived calls from the 5' RACE reads in MiXCR, one entry per CDR3 protein. This table has 1,800,000 or so distinct CDR3 sequences, less than 40% appearing once. Source material: cord blood. All receptors come from a newborn girl in good health.

The rearrangement uses TRBV7-9 and TRBJ2-4; possible D gene TRBD2, 6 bases. The J call is uncertain, as TRBJ2-7 better fits the DNA end. Germline V gene lookup returns CDR1 SEHNR and CDR2 FQNEAQ (reference sequence). This CDR3 contains 15 residues. This chain's CDR3 is CASSLVTSFSYEQYF. DNA of the CDR3: TGTGCCAGCAGCTTAGTAACTAGCTTCTCCTACGAGCAGTACTTC.

Only a few counts were recorded for this clonotype. This chain uses TRBV7-9 with TRBJ1-1, with 7 bases that match TRBD1. V lost 1 base and J lost 6; bases outside the gene matches: 8. The CDR3 covers 15 residues. Germline assignment: CDR1 SEHNR and CDR2 FQNEAQ (reference sequence). The CDR3 DNA reads TGTGCCAGCAGCTTAGAACGACAGGGCAACGCTGAAGCTTTCTTT. Its translation: CASSLERQGNAEAFF. Combining the CDR3 with reference TRBV7-9 and TRBJ1-1 gives the whole variable domain DTGVSQNPRHKITKRGQNVTFRCDPISEHNRLYWYRQTLGQGPEFLTYFQNEAQLEKSRLLSDRFSAERPKGSFSTLEIQRTEQGDSAMYLCASSLERQGNAEAFFGQGTRLTVV.

This clonotype was seen a few times. V gene TRBV20-1 combines with J gene TRBJ2-5, with 7 nucleotides matching TRBD2. The CDR3 extends over 12 amino acids. Germline CDR1 DFQATT, CDR2 SNEGSKA (reference sequence). The V gene end was trimmed by 6 bases and the J gene end by 3 bases; junction bases not matched to a gene: 4. The CDR3 DNA reads as TGCAGTGCCCCTAGCGGCAAAGAGACCCAGTACTTC. It specifies CSAPSGKETQYF.

This clonotype was picked up a small number of times. The chain recombines TRBV11-2 with TRBJ2-1; the D is unclear. Germline loops: CDR1 SGHAT, CDR2 FQNNGV. This CDR3 region has 13 residues. V was trimmed by 2 bases and J by 10 bases, leaving 12 bases between them. CDR3 region: CASSLYPPWEQFF. CDR3 nucleotides: TGTGCCAGCAGCTTATACCCTCCATGGGAGCAGTTCTTC.

This rearrangement joins TRBV4-2 to TRBJ2-1; 8 bases line up with TRBD2. With 4 bases clipped from V and 6 bases from J, the junction kept 8 bases outside the gene matches. This CDR3 is 15 amino acids long. CDR1 is LGHNA, CDR2 YNFKEQ, per germline. The CDR3 loop reads CASSRSSGGVNEQFF. Here the CDR3 DNA reads TGTGCCAGCAGCCGGTCCAGCGGGGGAGTCAATGAGCAGTTCTTC.

In this sample, this clonotype turned up a few times. This chain links TRBV27 with TRBJ1-4, with TRBD1 as a possible D gene (5 bases). V gave up 5 bases and J gave up 3 bases, with 16 bases separating them. The CDR3 has 16 amino acids. Germline V gene data show CDR1 as MNHEY and CDR2 as SMNVEV (reference sequence). The CDR3 DNA follows: TGTGCCAGCAGTCGGCCCACAGGAGTCCCTAATGAAAAACTGTTTTTT. Protein product: CASSRPTGVPNEKLFF.

The chain carries TRBV7-9 and TRBJ2-3; 9 bases line up with TRBD2. Germline V gene lookup returns CDR1 SEHNR and CDR2 FQNEAQ (reference sequence). V lost 1 base, J lost 5 bases, and 7 bases stayed unmatched. This CDR3 comprises 16 residues. The CDR3 DNA follows: TGTGCCAGCAGCTTAGTCCCGCGGGGGGGCGGAGATACGCAGTATTTT. It translates to CASSLVPRGGGDTQYF.

This chain connects TRBV18 to TRBJ2-6; D may be TRBD2 (6 bases). CDR3 length equals 17 residues. The V end lost 6 bases, the J end lost 0 bases, and 15 bases lay between the germline ends. The germline gives CDR1 KGHSH, CDR2 LQKENI. CDR3 DNA sequence: TGTGCCAGCTCCATCCGGGACTTCGGCTCTGGGGCCAACGTCCTGACTTTC. As protein: CASSIRDFGSGANVLTF. Using reference TRBV18 and TRBJ2-6 for the parts outside the CDR3, the full variable domain is NAGVMQNPRHLVRRRGQEARLRCSPMKGHSHVYWYRQLPEEGLKFMVYLQKENIIDESGMPKERFSAEFPKEGPSILRIQQVVRGDSAAYFCASSIRDFGSGANVLTFGAGSRLTVL.

The rearrangement uses TRBV2 and TRBJ2-1, with 12 bases aligning to TRBD2. The V gene's germline CDR1 is SNHLY and CDR2 FYNNEI. The length of the CDR3 is 16 residues. V lost 3 bases and J lost 7; bases outside the gene matches: 7. CDR3 in DNA: TGTGCCAGCAGTGAGGCTCCCGGGACTAGCGGGAATGAGCAGTTCTTC. Protein product: CASSEAPGTSGNEQFF.

The chain combines TRBV5-1 with TRBJ2-3, with 12 bases aligning to TRBD2. The CDR3 has 17 residues. In germline, CDR1 is SGHRS, CDR2 YFSETQ. Germline trimming cut 2 bases from V and 5 bases from J; bases unmatched to any gene: 9. CDR3 DNA sequence: TGCGCCAGCAGCTTCGAGTTACTAGCGGGAGGAGGAGATACGCAGTATTTT. It specifies CASSFELLAGGGDTQYF.

Concerning this clonotype: The junction shows a germline mismatch at one end, possibly a read error. The chain is built from TRBV20-1 and TRBJ1-1, with TRBD1 matching 9 bases. This CDR3 has 14 amino acids. Germline values: CDR1 DFQATT, CDR2 SNEGSKA (reference sequence). The CDR3 here is CSASPDRGGTGAFF. CDR3 in DNA: TGCAGTGCTAGCCCGGACAGGGGAGGGACTGGAGCTTTCTTT.

This clonotype was counted many times. V usage is TRBV5-1 and J usage is TRBJ2-1; 9 bases align to TRBD1. The CDR3 contains 16 residues. The junction had 8 bases not matched to a gene; V was cut back by 4 bases and J by 3 bases. Germline CDR1 is SGHRS and CDR2 is YFSETQ. Here the CDR3 reads CASSLLQGAGYNEQFF. CDR3 in DNA: TGCGCCAGCAGCCTCCTACAGGGGGCGGGCTACAATGAGCAGTTCTTC.

This clonotype was observed at least ten times. The chain combines TRBV20-1 with TRBJ1-2; D is ambiguous. Trimming pared 0 bases from V and 2 bases from J, leaving 4 bases between. Per the germline V gene, CDR1 is DFQATT and CDR2 is SNEGSKA (reference sequence). The CDR3 covers 12 residues. In nucleotides, the CDR3 is TGCAGTGCTAGAGAGGACAACTATGGCTACACCTTC. It yields the protein CSAREDNYGYTF.

CDR3 in amino acids: CASRGELGGGYTF. DNA of the CDR3: TGTGCCAGCAGAGGGGAATTAGGGGGTGGCTACACCTTC. This rearrangement joins TRBV7-2 to TRBJ1-2, with D perhaps matching TRBD1 (6 bases). Trimming stripped 6 bases from V and 7 bases from J, with 15 bases between. The CDR3 has 13 residues. Germline CDR1 SGHTA, CDR2 FQGNSA. Based on the CDR3 plus reference TRBV7-2 and TRBJ1-2, the full variable domain is GAGVSQSPSNKVTEKGKDVELRCDPISGHTALYWYRQSLGQGLEFLIYFQGNSAPDKSGLPSDRFSAERTGGSVSTLTIQRTQQEDSAVYLCASRGELGGGYTFGSGTRLTVV.

The rearrangement links TRBV12-3 or TRBV12-4 to TRBJ2-2; D is perhaps TRBD2 (7 bases). Trimming cost V 1 base and J 4 bases, with 13 bases left between them. This CDR3 region has 16 residues. CDR3 protein: CASSLGGRGRTGELFF. The CDR3 coding sequence is TGTGCCAGCAGTTTAGGAGGGCGGGGGCGCACCGGGGAGCTGTTTTTT.